These 24 T cell receptor beta chains came from one sample sequenced in a study of T cell repertoires and HLA-DP antigens listed by TCRdb under 2018. Library preparation used the immunoSEQ multiplex PCR assay. TCRdb re-hosts the immuneACCESS table, in-frame sequences only. Its copies lack some clones; in the studies checked, an unresolved V gene accounts for under half of them, and the cause for the rest is not known. The sample contains 65,000 to 90,000 clones, 80% of them found a single time. The top ten clones comprise 1.6% of the sample. What these receptors recognize is not known. Input material: CD4+ T cells from PBMCs. Source of these receptors: a man aged 55 to 70 in good health and CMV-seronegative.

The rearrangement uses TRBV27 and TRBJ2-1, with TRBD2 as a possible D gene (6 bases). V lost 2 bases and J 0 bases, leaving 11 bases between the germline ends. Germline V gene data show CDR1 as MNHEY and CDR2 as SMNVEV (reference sequence). The CDR3 has 16 residues. CDR3 nucleotides: TGTGCCAGCAGTTTACGGGGGTTGACCTCCTACAATGAGCAGTTCTTC. Translation gives CASSLRGLTSYNEQFF.

The J gene is TRBJ2-5, the V gene TRBV11-1; TRBD1 matches 10 bases. There are 13 residues in the CDR3. The V segment lost 5 bases and the J segment 4 bases; nucleotides outside the gene matches: 1. Germline V CDR1 and CDR2: SGHAT, FQDESV (reference sequence). The CDR3: CASSRDRGETQYF. The CDR3 DNA reads as TGTGCCAGCAGCCGGGACAGGGGAGAGACCCAGTACTTC.

This chain links TRBV11-2 with TRBJ2-1; D may be TRBD1 or TRBD2 (5 bases each). The CDR3 runs to 16 residues. The V end was cut by 5 bases, the J end by 0 bases, with 14 bases between. The germline CDR1 and CDR2 sequences are SGHAT and FQNNGV. CDR3 residues: CASSPSGAGSYNEQFF. The CDR3 bases are TGTGCCAGCAGCCCCTCCGGGGCCGGCTCCTACAATGAGCAGTTCTTC.

This clone was counted at least ten times. V usage is TRBV5-1 and J usage is TRBJ2-5; unclear D gene. There are 13 residues in the CDR3. The V end lost 2 bases, the J end lost 3 bases, and 8 bases lay between the germline ends. The germline V gene has CDR1 SGHRS and CDR2 YFSETQ. The CDR3 nucleotides read TGCGCCAGCAGCTTAAGGGCCGAAGAGACCCAGTACTTC. Protein: CASSLRAEETQYF.

The sample holds many counts of this clone. The V call is TRBV18, the J call TRBJ1-1, with a tentative D call TRBD1 (6 bases). V lost 2 bases to trimming and J lost 0 bases, with 13 bases between them. Germline loops: CDR1 KGHSH, CDR2 LQKENI. This CDR3 has 16 residues. The CDR3 sequence is CASSPDARGLNTEAFF. CDR3 bases: TGTGCCAGCTCACCAGACGCCAGGGGTTTGAACACTGAAGCTTTCTTT.

The chain joins TRBV4-2 to TRBJ1-2; 9 nucleotides align to TRBD1. The CDR3 is 16 amino acids. The junction had 4 bases not matched to a gene; V was cut back by 0 bases and J by 2 bases. CDR1 and CDR2 (germline): LGHNA, YNFKEQ. The CDR3 DNA reads as TGTGCCAGCAGCCAAGATCTACAGGGGGCGAACTATGGCTACACCTTC. Amino acid sequence: CASSQDLQGANYGYTF.

This clone was found a few times. V and J are TRBV30 and TRBJ2-4; D remains unclear. This CDR3 has 15 residues. Germline CDR1 is GTSNPN and CDR2 is SVGIG (reference sequence). Between the trimmed V and J ends, which lost 1 base and 0 bases, there was a span of 10 bases. The chain's CDR3 is CAWSGPPVAKNIQYF. The DNA of the CDR3 is TGTGCCTGGAGTGGCCCGCCCGTAGCCAAAAACATTCAGTACTTC.

V gene TRBV6-1 combines with J gene TRBJ1-5; no clear D. The germline V and J ends were trimmed by 1 base and 0 bases, with 7 bases remaining between them. The length of the CDR3 is 15 residues. The germline gives CDR1 MNHNS, CDR2 SASEGT. CDR3 sequence (DNA): TGTGCCAGCAGTGAAGGAAGTGTTAGCAATCAGCCCCAGCATTTT. Residues: CASSEGSVSNQPQHF.

The chain couples TRBV28 to TRBJ1-2, with D perhaps TRBD1 (6 bases). V was trimmed by 3 bases and J by 5 bases, leaving 16 bases between them. This CDR3 contains 15 residues. The germline V gene has CDR1 MDHEN and CDR2 SYDVKM. CDR3 residues: CASSFPGGGRYGYTF. DNA for the CDR3: TGTGCCAGCAGTTTCCCCGGGGGGGGCAGGTATGGCTACACCTTC.

As DNA, the CDR3 is TGTGCCAGTACCGATCTGGGACAGTCGTATCAGCCCCAGCATTTT. It yields the protein CASTDLGQSYQPQHF. This sequence joins TRBV19 and TRBJ1-5, with TRBD1 identical over 7 bases. This CDR3 spans 15 amino acids. Germline trimming cut 7 bases from V and 5 bases from J; bases unmatched to any gene: 11. Germline values: CDR1 LNHDA, CDR2 SQIVND (reference sequence).

In its sample, this clone was seen a few times. The V gene is TRBV6-6, the J gene TRBJ2-1, with 9 positions matching TRBD2. The V gene's germline CDR1 is MNHNY and CDR2 SVGAGI (reference sequence). V trimming: 7 bases; J trimming: 5 bases; junction bases outside the gene matches: 9. This CDR3 is built from 15 residues. Written as DNA, the CDR3 is TGTGCCAGCACCAATGGGGCGGGGGGGGACAATGAGCAGTTCTTC. This encodes CASTNGAGGDNEQFF.

The chain uses TRBV15 and TRBJ2-1, with 8 bases matching TRBD1. V lost 5 bases and J lost 1; bases outside the gene matches: 4. The CDR3 runs 15 residues. Germline V gene data show CDR1 as LNHNV and CDR2 as YYDKDF (reference sequence). As DNA, the CDR3 is TGTGCCACCAGCCTTCAGGGGGCATCCTACAATGAGCAGTTCTTC. Translating it yields CATSLQGASYNEQFF.

This rearrangement joins TRBV7-2 to TRBJ2-3; 12 bases match TRBD2. Looked up from germline, CDR1 is SGHTA and CDR2 is FQGNSA. Unmatched junction bases numbered 7, after V lost 5 bases and J lost 4 bases. The length of the CDR3 is 16 residues. CDR3 in amino acids: CASSPRLAGEADTQYF. CDR3 coding DNA: TGTGCCAGCAGCCCCCGACTAGCGGGGGAGGCAGATACGCAGTATTTT.

The chain recombines TRBV20-1 with TRBJ1-1, with D perhaps TRBD1 (5 bases). This CDR3 comprises 11 residues. Germline loops: CDR1 DFQATT, CDR2 SNEGSKA (reference sequence). The germline V and J ends were trimmed by 4 bases and 11 bases, with 14 bases remaining between them. The CDR3 is CSATTSPGAFF. The CDR3 nucleotides read TGCAGTGCTACCACCTCCCCAGGGGCTTTCTTT.

This clone was observed a single time. This chain uses TRBV15 with TRBJ2-2; D not resolved. V lost 0 bases, J lost 9 bases, and 11 bases lay in between. The CDR3 has 14 residues. Germline CDR1 and CDR2: LNHNV and YYDKDF (reference sequence). The CDR3 coding sequence is TGTGCCACCAGCAGAGAGCAGGACGGCCGGGAGCTGTTTTTT. The encoded protein is CATSREQDGRELFF.

The rearrangement uses TRBV7-2 and TRBJ1-2; D ambiguous. The V and J ends lost 5 bases and 1 base respectively, with 11 bases between them. The CDR3 runs 14 residues. Germline loops: CDR1 SGHTA, CDR2 FQGNSA. In DNA form, the CDR3 reads TGTGCCAGCAGCGAAGAGGGCAGTAACTATGGCTACACCTTC. Its translation is CASSEEGSNYGYTF.

The V gene is TRBV14, the J gene TRBJ2-1; D is unresolved. Germline V CDR1 and CDR2: SGHDN, FVKESK. This CDR3 has 13 amino acids. V was pared by 2 bases and J by 10 bases, with 12 bases between. Written as DNA, the CDR3 is TGTGCCAGCAGCCAATCGACCTCCCGGGAGCAGTTCTTC. It yields the protein CASSQSTSREQFF.

V usage is TRBV9 and J usage is TRBJ1-1, with D unclear. Germline V gene lookup returns CDR1 SGDLS and CDR2 YYNGEE. The length of the CDR3 is 13 residues. The V end was cut by 0 bases, the J end by 4 bases, with 7 bases between. CDR3 loop: CASSVGPFTEAFF. CDR3 nucleotides: TGTGCCAGCAGCGTAGGCCCCTTCACTGAAGCTTTCTTT.

The CDR3 loop is CASSSLDGVRETQYF. CDR3 bases: TGTGCCAGCAGCTCATTAGACGGGGTGAGGGAGACCCAGTACTTC. The chain combines TRBV5-6 with TRBJ2-5; TRBD2 is a possible D gene (5 bases). V was shortened by 3 bases and J by 5 bases, with 17 bases between the two germline ends. The germline V gene has CDR1 SGHDT and CDR2 YYEEEE. This CDR3 contains 15 residues.

This clone turned up a few times. The chain carries TRBV4-1 and TRBJ2-3, with D possibly being TRBD1 or TRBD2 (6 bases each). This CDR3 has 13 amino acids. Trimming removed 6 bases at V and 2 bases at J, with 9 bases between. Germline CDR1 MGHRA, CDR2 YSYEKL. CDR3 in DNA: TGCGCCAGCAGGGGGGGCTACACAGATACGCAGTATTTT. It codes for CASRGGYTDTQYF.

The chain employs TRBV4-3 and TRBJ2-3, with D maybe TRBD2 (7 bases). V was trimmed by 0 bases and J by 5 bases, leaving 24 bases between them. The CDR3 is made up of 19 amino acids. The germline CDR1 and CDR2 sequences are LGHNA and YSLEER. The DNA for the CDR3 is TGCGCCAGCAGCCAAGATTGGCGAGGGTTTACTAGGGGGGGAGATACGCAGTATTTT. This codes for CASSQDWRGFTRGGDTQYF.

The rearrangement uses TRBV30 and TRBJ1-5; D might be TRBD1 (5 bases). Deletions cut 0 bases from V and 7 bases from J, with 13 bases between. CDR1 GTSNPN and CDR2 SVGIG come from the germline V gene (reference sequence). This CDR3 has 14 residues. The CDR3 DNA follows: TGTGCCTGGAGTGTCGGGAGGGGAAGGCAGCCCCAGCATTTT. Translated: CAWSVGRGRQPQHF.

The J gene is TRBJ1-3, the V gene TRBV30; 10 bases are a match to TRBD1. V trimming: 5 bases; J trimming: 4 bases; junction bases outside the gene matches: 8. The CDR3 is 15 residues long. Germline V gene data show CDR1 as GTSNPN and CDR2 as SVGIG (reference sequence). The CDR3 reads CAWGTGTGVGNTIYF. CDR3 in DNA: TGTGCCTGGGGTACCGGGACAGGGGTAGGAAACACCATATATTTT.

The chain uses TRBV6-6 and TRBJ1-5, with D unclear. This CDR3 is built from 11 residues. The V end lost 5 bases, the J end lost 4 bases, and 3 bases lay between the germline ends. CDR1 is MNHNY and CDR2 is SVGAGI in the germline V gene (reference sequence). CDR3 in amino acids: CASSDNQPQHF. The CDR3 DNA reads as TGTGCCAGCAGTGATAATCAGCCCCAGCATTTT.